What follows describes a single TCR beta chain. Its antigen has not been determined. Base qualities are not recorded, but no much larger clone differs from it by a single base. The source of the sample is a study of spatial heterogeneity in lung cancer (dated by TCRdb to about 2019). In the study overall: Beta-chain transcripts were consistently detected in greater numbers than alpha-chain transcripts, which likely reflected higher beta-chain transcript abundance. In the raw uncorrected reads, each unique combination of TCR and UMI appeared more than ten times on average. In non-small cell lung cancer, the study made a quantitative comparison of TCR alpha and beta repertoires among multiple tumor regions, matched nontumor lung and blood. The study linked features of the TCR repertoire to counts of nonsynonymous mutations, which were determined by whole-exome sequencing of tumor tissue. Both alpha and beta chains were TCR-sequenced in a few hundred tumor regions, about 69 matched nontumor lung samples and around 54 PBMC samples obtained at surgery.

The receptor library was made with 5' RACE. TCRdb names NextSeq 500 as the instrument used. In the TCR library protocol, a unique molecular identifier was attached to each TCR cDNA molecule so that PCR and sequencing errors could be corrected. The published analysis was carried out like this. Decombinator tools were used for TCR identification, UMI-based error correction and CDR3 extraction. Expanded TCRs were defined as those above a frequency of 2 per 1,000, corresponding to the top 1% of the tumor frequency distribution. Each repertoire was subsampled 100 times to 5,000 TCRs, after which Renyi diversity was computed with the R vegan package. CDR3 similarity networks were constructed using string-kernel similarity of amino acid triplets, with links drawn between CDR3s whose pairwise similarity was above 0.82. TCRdb handled the public reads itself, with Q25 trimming in fastp and clone calling in MiXCR, and kept productive beta chains. CDR3 protein sequences are deduplicated, and each keeps its most common genes and DNA. The V and J calls and clone size are TCRdb's, not the authors'. This sample has around 74,000 distinct CDR3 sequences in its table, and 10% to 15% of those were observed once. 7.2% of the sample comes from the top ten.

Cut back by 5 bases and 8 bases, the V and J ends lie 14 bases apart. According to the germline V gene (reference sequence), CDR1 reads LNHNV and CDR2 reads YYDKDF. Including cysteine and phenylalanine, the CDR3 has 13 amino acids. The entry retains the CDR3 DNA only, 39 bases that are in frame from base 1. The time point label, as the study defines it: sample taken at primary tumor resection. Whole RNA extracted from tumor and nontumor lung tissue, or from cryopreserved PBMC samples, was used for TCR sequencing without cell sorting. Samples were obtained from 72 patients with early-stage, untreated non-small cell lung cancer from the lung TRACERx cohort. A patient was chosen for TCR sequencing only when enough RNA was available from at least two tumor regions. Study-wide conclusions, independent of this receptor: Ubiquitous expanded tumor TCRs were detected in blood more often at tumor resection than at routine follow-up. Confirming at a functional level the hypothesis that regional TCRs recognize regional mutations was considered to require additional single-cell paired TCR alpha and beta sequencing.

The V and J segments used are TRBV15 and TRBJ2-3; TRBD2 is possibly the D segment (5 matching bases). This specimen was PBMCs, taken at surgery. This TCR came from a male donor with early-stage non-small cell lung cancer. CDR3 loop: CATSGGRAPTQYF. The base sequence is TGTGCCACCAGCGGAGGCCGGGCCCCTACGCAGTATTTT. The reference TRBV15 and TRBJ2-3 proteins fill in what lies around the CDR3, so the full variable domain reads DAMVIQNPRYQVTQFGKPVTLSCSQTLNHNVMYWYQQKSSQAPKLLFHYYDKDFNNEADTPDNFQSRRPNTSFCFLDIRSPGLGDTAMYLCATSGGRAPTQYFGPGTRLTVL.